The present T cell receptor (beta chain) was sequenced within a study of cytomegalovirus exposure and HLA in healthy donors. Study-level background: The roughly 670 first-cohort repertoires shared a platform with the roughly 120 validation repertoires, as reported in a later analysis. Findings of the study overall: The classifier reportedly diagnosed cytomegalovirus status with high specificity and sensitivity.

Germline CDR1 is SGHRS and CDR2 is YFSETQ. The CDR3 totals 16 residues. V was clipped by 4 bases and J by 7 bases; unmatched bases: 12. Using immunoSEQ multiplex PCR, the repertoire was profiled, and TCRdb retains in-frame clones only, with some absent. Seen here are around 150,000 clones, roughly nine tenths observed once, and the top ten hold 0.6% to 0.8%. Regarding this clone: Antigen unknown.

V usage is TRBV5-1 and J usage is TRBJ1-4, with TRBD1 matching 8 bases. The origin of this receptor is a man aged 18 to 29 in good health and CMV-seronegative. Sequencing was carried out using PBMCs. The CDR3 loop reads CASSGGSGTGSEKLFF. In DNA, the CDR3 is TGCGCCAGCAGCGGGGGTTCCGGGACAGGTAGTGAAAAACTGTTTTTT. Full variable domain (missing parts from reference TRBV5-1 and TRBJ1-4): KAGVTQTPRYLIKTRGQQVTLSCSPISGHRSVSWYQQTPGQGLQFLFEYFSETQRNKGNFPGRFSGRQFSNSRSEMNVSTLELGDSALYLCASSGGSGTGSEKLFFGSGTQLSVL.